This T cell receptor (beta chain) appears in the sequencing data of a study of CD8 T cells in Susac syndrome. Bulk CD8+ and CD4+ cells came from magnetic negative isolation; CD8+ TEMRA by FACS. The RNA, roughly 0.5 to 1 ug, was put through reverse transcription using random hexamers. TCRdb reprocessed the immunoSEQ multiplex PCR reads with MiXCR, giving one entry per CDR3 protein. The top ten hold around 0.34% of the sample, which has more than 70,000 distinct CDR3 sequences, over 80% seen once. A remark on this clonotype: The antigen is unknown.

Findings and limits, study-wide: The study recognized that the number of individuals in its TCR sequencing and HLA analysis was relatively small.

This clonotype was sampled from a human donor in good health. Material: CD8+ T cells from PBMCs.

The CDR3 DNA is TGTGCCAGCAGCAACGGGGCTGCTATCACAGATACGCAGTATTTT. Translating gives CASSNGAAITDTQYF. This chain uses TRBV21-1 with TRBJ2-3; the table assigns TRBD1, which was not confirmed against the DNA. TRBV21-1 is annotated as a pseudogene. This CDR3 has 15 amino acids.